These 21 T cell receptor beta chains came from one sample sequenced in a study of T cells in Graves' hyperthyroidism and ophthalmopathy. Authors of the study amplified TCR beta CDR3 regions from RNA transcripts. RT-PCR in the first round (using the HTBI primer set) targeted the TCR CDR3. Each CDR3 protein is one row after TCRdb ran MiXCR on the multiplex PCR reads. The repertoire holds approximately 300,000 distinct CDR3 sequences, with 16% as singletons. The sample consisted of blood. The source is a young man with Graves' hyperthyroidism.

At least ten counts were recorded for this clonotype. The chain recombines TRBV7-6 with TRBJ2-5; 8 positions agree with TRBD2. V gave up 5 bases and J gave up 6 bases; unmatched junction bases: 5. There are 13 residues in the CDR3. Looked up from germline, CDR1 is SGHVS and CDR2 is FNYEAQ. Here the CDR3 reads CASSHPGGQTQYF. CDR3 bases: TGTGCCAGCAGCCATCCGGGGGGGCAGACCCAGTACTTC. The complete variable domain, with remaining parts taken from reference TRBV7-6 and TRBJ2-5, reads GAGVSQSPRYKVTKRGQDVALRCDPISGHVSLYWYRQALGQGPEFLTYFNYEAQQDKSGLPNDRFSAERPEGSISTLTIQRTEQRDSAMYRCASSHPGGQTQYFGPGTRLLVL.

Many counts were recorded for this clonotype. This chain connects TRBV7-9 to TRBJ2-7; D perhaps matches TRBD2 (6 bases). The CDR3 is made up of 14 amino acids. The V gene lost 2 bases and the J gene lost 2 bases, with 10 bases spanning the gap. From germline, CDR1 is SEHNR and CDR2 FQNEAQ (reference sequence). CDR3 in amino acids: CASSLSGGTYEQYF. CDR3 coding DNA: TGTGCCAGCAGCTTATCGGGCGGGACCTACGAGCAGTACTTC.

Many counts were recorded for this clonotype. The chain recombines TRBV12-3 or TRBV12-4 with TRBJ2-3, with D hard to call. The CDR3 is 16 amino acids. The V end was cut by 3 bases, the J end by 2 bases, with 15 bases between. CDR3 loop: CASSFRPDSVTDTQYF. In DNA, the CDR3 is TGTGCCAGCAGTTTTAGGCCCGACTCCGTCACAGATACGCAGTATTTT.

The table lists this clonotype with many counts. This chain joins TRBV12-3 or TRBV12-4 and TRBJ1-5, with D tentatively TRBD1 (5 bases). V was clipped by 5 bases and J by 7 bases, with 12 bases between them. The CDR3 spans 13 residues. The CDR3 is CASSQTGEQPQHF. The CDR3 DNA follows: TGTGCCAGCAGTCAAACAGGCGAACAGCCCCAGCATTTT.

V usage is TRBV2 and J usage is TRBJ1-5; 8 positions agree with TRBD1. The trim removed 6 bases at V and 7 bases at J, leaving 5 bases unmatched. This CDR3 spans 13 amino acids. Per germline, CDR1 SNHLY and CDR2 FYNNEI. Here the CDR3 reads CASRRTGKQPQHF. The DNA of the CDR3 is TGTGCCAGCAGAAGGACAGGGAAACAGCCCCAGCATTTT.

This clonotype has a count of ten or more. The genes are TRBV6-5 and TRBJ2-1, with a weak D call TRBD1 (5 bases). The V gene's germline CDR1 is MNHEY and CDR2 SVGAGI. This CDR3 is built from 17 residues. V lost 2 bases, J lost 0 bases, and 14 bases lay in between. The CDR3 nucleotides are TGTGCCAGCAGTTACCGTGCAGGGCCTAGCTCCTACAATGAGCAGTTCTTC. Its protein product is CASSYRAGPSSYNEQFF.

This rearrangement joins TRBV7-9 to TRBJ2-4, with D possibly TRBD1 on 6 matching bases. In germline, CDR1 is SEHNR, CDR2 FQNEAQ (reference sequence). CDR3 size: 14 residues. Trimming left V 1 base short and J 8 bases short, with 12 bases between. The CDR3 region is CASSLGPEGDIQYF. CDR3 bases: TGTGCCAGCAGCTTAGGGCCCGAGGGGGACATTCAGTACTTC.

This clonotype was found many times. The chain links TRBV5-1 to TRBJ2-3; D is undetermined. CDR3 length equals 14 residues. Germline CDR1 reads SGHRS; CDR2 reads YFSETQ. Between the trimmed V and J ends, which lost 7 bases and 3 bases, there was a span of 15 bases. CDR3 loop: CASSLAQTTDTQYF. Written as DNA, the CDR3 is TGCGCCAGCTCGCTGGCGCAGACAACAGATACGCAGTATTTT.

This chain connects TRBV10-1 to TRBJ2-1; possibly TRBD2 for D (5 bases). Germline values: CDR1 WNHNN, CDR2 SYGVQD (reference sequence). Trimming left V 0 bases short and J 12 bases short, with 12 bases between. The length of the CDR3 is 13 residues. CDR3 coding DNA: TGCGCCAGCAGTGAGTCCCTAGCCTCGGGGCAGTTCTTC. It is translated as CASSESLASGQFF.

In its sample, this clonotype was seen once. The genes are TRBV7-9 and TRBJ2-1; no firm D call. The CDR3 length is 15 residues. Germline V gene lookup returns CDR1 SEHNR and CDR2 FQNEAQ (reference sequence). V lost 6 bases to trimming and J lost 5 bases, with 17 bases between them. CDR3 residues: CASSHRASIHNEQFF. The CDR3 DNA reads TGTGCCAGCAGTCATCGGGCCTCGATCCACAATGAGCAGTTCTTC.

This clonotype was observed at least ten times. The chain employs TRBV24-1 and TRBJ2-1, with a weak D call TRBD1 (6 bases). The CDR3 runs 13 residues. The germline V gene has CDR1 KGHDR and CDR2 SFDVKD. Trimming removed 6 bases at V and 7 bases at J, with 12 bases between. In DNA form, the CDR3 reads TGTGCCACCAGTTCGACAGGTTGGAATGAGCAGTTCTTC. It translates to CATSSTGWNEQFF.

The table lists this clonotype with a few counts. V gene TRBV7-6 combines with J gene TRBJ2-7, with 8 positions matching TRBD2. Looked up from germline, CDR1 is SGHVS and CDR2 is FNYEAQ. The V gene end was trimmed by 5 bases and the J gene end by 3 bases; junction bases not matched to a gene: 6. This CDR3 contains 14 residues. The CDR3 loop reads CASSTGLGGYEQYF. The CDR3 DNA follows: TGTGCCAGCAGCACGGGACTAGGAGGCTACGAGCAGTACTTC.

In DNA form, the CDR3 reads TGTGCCAGCTGCGCTAGCAATCAGCCCCAGCATTTT. Translation gives CASCASNQPQHF. The chain is built from TRBV6-1 and TRBJ1-5; D gene ambiguous. Between the trimmed V and J ends, which lost 8 bases and 0 bases, there was a span of 5 bases. The length of the CDR3 is 12 residues. CDR1 and CDR2 (germline): MNHNS, SASEGT.

This clonotype has a handful of counts. The chain employs TRBV18 and TRBJ2-3; D remains unclear. The germline CDR1 and CDR2 sequences are KGHSH and LQKENI. The CDR3 loop spans 16 amino acids. V dropped 0 bases and J dropped 2 bases, with 12 bases sitting between them. The CDR3 coding sequence is TGTGCCAGCTCACCACCAGGTAGAGACCCCACAGATACGCAGTATTTT. It translates to CASSPPGRDPTDTQYF.

This clonotype has a count of ten or more. This chain connects TRBV20-1 to TRBJ2-2, with 9 bases that match TRBD2. V lost 3 bases, J lost 4 bases, and 3 bases stayed unmatched. The CDR3 runs to 14 residues. Germline lookup yields CDR1 DFQATT and CDR2 SNEGSKA (reference sequence). CDR3 amino acids: CSARGAGGTGELFF. DNA of the CDR3: TGCAGTGCTAGGGGAGCGGGAGGCACCGGGGAGCTGTTTTTT.

The V gene is TRBV20-1, the J gene TRBJ2-7; TRBD2 aligns across 8 bases. Germline trimming cut 0 bases from V and 2 bases from J; bases unmatched to any gene: 9. CDR1 is DFQATT, CDR2 SNEGSKA, per germline (reference sequence). This CDR3 region has 16 residues. This CDR3 reads CSARDPNSGITYEQYF. The CDR3 DNA sequence: TGCAGTGCTAGAGATCCCAATAGCGGGATAACCTACGAGCAGTACTTC.

This clonotype was counted a single time. Since a much larger clone is just one base distant, this may be a read error. The V gene is TRBV30, the J gene TRBJ2-7; the D is unclear. Germline V gene lookup returns CDR1 GTSNPN and CDR2 SVGIG (reference sequence). The CDR3 consists of 12 residues. CDR3 in DNA: TGTGCCACGTGGACGGAAGCCTACGAGCGGTACTTC. It encodes CATWTEAYERYF.

Comment on this clonotype: A much bigger clone sits one base away, suggesting this may be a read error. The chain recombines TRBV5-1 with TRBJ2-2; D possibly corresponds to TRBD1 (6 bases). Per the germline V gene, CDR1 is SGHRS and CDR2 is YFSETQ. The length of the CDR3 is 15 residues. The CDR3 region has the DNA TGCGCCAGCAGCTTGCAGACAGGCCGTACCGGGGAGCTGTCTTTT. As protein: CASSLQTGRTGELSF.

In this sample, this clonotype turned up many times. The chain joins TRBV28 to TRBJ1-5; TRBD1 is a possible D gene (5 bases). CDR3 size: 14 residues. Per the germline V gene, CDR1 is MDHEN and CDR2 is SYDVKM. V was pared by 2 bases and J by 10 bases, with 15 bases between. The CDR3 sequence is CASSLVGGWVPQHF. Here the CDR3 DNA reads TGTGCCAGCAGTTTAGTGGGGGGGTGGGTCCCCCAGCATTTT. Together with reference TRBV28 and TRBJ1-5, the CDR3 gives the full variable domain: DVKVTQSSRYLVKRTGEKVFLECVQDMDHENMFWYRQDPGLGLRLIYFSYDVKMKEKGDIPEGYSVSREKKERFSLILESASTNQTSMYLCASSLVGGWVPQHFGDGTRLSIL.

This clonotype has more than one count but fewer than ten. The chain combines TRBV30 with TRBJ1-6; unclear D gene. Deletions cut 2 bases from V and 14 bases from J, with 16 bases between. CDR1 and CDR2 from the germline V gene are GTSNPN and SVGIG (reference sequence). The CDR3 has 13 amino acids. Here the CDR3 DNA reads TGTGCCTGGAGTAAGGGCGGACGGCAGGCCCTCCACTTT. Translating gives CAWSKGGRQALHF.

This clonotype was detected a few times. V gene TRBV20-1 combines with J gene TRBJ2-1; possible D gene TRBD2, 7 bases. The CDR3 sequence is 14 residues long. Trimming took 6 bases from V and 6 from J, leaving 18 bases between them. Germline V gene lookup returns CDR1 DFQATT and CDR2 SNEGSKA (reference sequence). The CDR3: CSALSWEGVNEQFF. As DNA, the CDR3 is TGCAGTGCCCTTTCGTGGGAGGGGGTCAATGAGCAGTTCTTC.